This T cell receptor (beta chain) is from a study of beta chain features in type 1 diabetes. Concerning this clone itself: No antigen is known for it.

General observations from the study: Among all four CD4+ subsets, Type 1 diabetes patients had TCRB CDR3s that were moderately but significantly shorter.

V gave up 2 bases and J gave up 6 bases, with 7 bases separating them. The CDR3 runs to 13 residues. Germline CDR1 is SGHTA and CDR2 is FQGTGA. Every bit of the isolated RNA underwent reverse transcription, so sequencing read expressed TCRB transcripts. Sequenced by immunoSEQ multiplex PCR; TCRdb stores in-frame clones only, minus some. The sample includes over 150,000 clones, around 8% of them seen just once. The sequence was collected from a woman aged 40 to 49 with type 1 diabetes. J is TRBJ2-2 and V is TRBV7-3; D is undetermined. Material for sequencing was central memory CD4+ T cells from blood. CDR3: CASSLSSSGELFF. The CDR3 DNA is TGTGCCAGCAGCTTATCCTCCTCCGGGGAGCTGTTTTTT.